The clone carrying this T cell receptor (beta chain) was observed once. The sample originates from a study of blood T cell repertoires in COVID-19. Study-wide background: The samples span acute and convalescent COVID-19 from the United States, Italy and Spain. The analysed material was cDNA or gDNA that came from T cells, B-cell-depleted T cells, or PBMCs.

Clones were sequenced by immunoSEQ multiplex PCR, and TCRdb holds only the in-frame ones, with some missing. The sample lists approximately 200,000 clones; around four fifths were seen once. Followed over time, Seattle patients had been enrolled while infection was active. The CDR3 has 16 amino acids. The V gene end was trimmed by 5 bases and the J gene end by 7 bases; junction bases not matched to a gene: 14. CDR1 LNHDA and CDR2 SQIVND come from the germline V gene (reference sequence). The receptor comes from a woman older than 75 with COVID-19, enrolled during active disease. The genes are TRBV19 and TRBJ2-1, with TRBD1 identical over 7 bases. The source material was peripheral blood. CDR3 bases: TGTGCCAGTAGTCTAACAGGGACACCGACAGGGAATGAGCAGTTCTTC. Translated, it gives CASSLTGTPTGNEQFF.